The present T cell receptor beta chain was sequenced within a study of cytomegalovirus exposure and HLA in healthy donors. Study results and caveats: CMV antigen specificity was confirmed in vitro for a few CMV-associated chains. Immune exposure data for these donors was limited to CMV serostatus.

The CDR3 extends over 14 amino acids. J gave up 7 bases and V 5 bases, and 6 bases lay outside the gene matches. Germline-derived CDR1 and CDR2 are MNHEY and SVGAGI. Healthy individuals who donated bone marrow served as the donors. The PCR contained 60 Vbeta and 13 Jbeta primers. As processed by the authors: Around 10 million of the roughly 80 million unique TCR beta chains counted in a later analysis were shared. Profiling relied on immunoSEQ multiplex PCR, and the TCRdb table lists in-frame clones only, not all of them. The V and J calls and clone size were taken over from that table, and D and trimming were inferred from the DNA. The repertoire table contains 55,000 to 75,000 clones. As concerns this clone: Its antigen is unknown.

This sequence was found in a male donor in good health and CMV-seronegative. Sequencing was carried out using PBMCs. The rearrangement joins TRBV6-5 to TRBJ1-2; 11 bases map to TRBD1. The CDR3 DNA reads TGTGCCAGCAGTCCACGGACAGGGGGCCGTGGCTACACCTTC. Residues: CASSPRTGGRGYTF.